The present entry profiles one T cell receptor (beta chain) with its context. Method: immunoSEQ multiplex PCR; TCRdb's copy keeps in-frame clones and lacks some. In the table there are over 2 million clones, around 93% of which are singletons. This entry belongs to a study of shared clonotypes between healthy human individuals. V was shortened by 5 bases and J by 1 base, with 8 bases between the two germline ends. Germline CDR1 is SNHLY and CDR2 is FYNNEI. The CDR3 contains 13 residues. This receptor was identified in a man in his late teens or twenties in good health. Some clones in this sample may be carry-over from other donors' samples. The sample consisted of naive CD4+ T cells from PBMCs. Subset: CD45RA+ positively selected. The chain combines TRBV2 with TRBJ1-1; D uncertain. The CDR3 here is CASSTTENTEAFF. The CDR3 nucleotides read TGTGCCAGCAGTACCACAGAGAACACTGAAGCTTTCTTT.